The T cell receptor (beta chain) described here comes from a study of graft-versus-host responses after intestinal transplantation. On the study more broadly: Each recipient received a multivisceral, liver-intestinal, or isolated intestinal graft. Each patient got anti-thymocyte globulin induction, then tacrolimus and steroids for roughly 3 years.

The length of the CDR3 is 15 residues. The V segment lost 6 bases and the J segment 3 bases; nucleotides outside the gene matches: 7. Germline V gene sequence: CDR1 MNHNS, CDR2 SASEGT. Plating combined roughly 200,000 CFSE-labeled responder cells with roughly 200,000 irradiated, violet-dye-labeled stimulator cells. The data were produced by immunoSEQ multiplex PCR, yet TCRdb's version contains in-frame clones alone and is incomplete. The sample contains 20,000 to 25,000 clones, about 57% of which appear only once. This clone has just a few counts. The source of this sequence is a human patient who received an intestinal transplant. Here the sequenced sample was alloreactive CD4+ T cells from a mixed lymphocyte reaction culture, taken before intestinal transplant. Subset denoted: CFSE-low proliferating T cells sorted from approximately 6-day pre-transplant mixed lymphocyte reaction (GvH or HvG direction). The V and J genes are TRBV6-1 and TRBJ2-1, with TRBD1 matching 8 bases. CDR3 nucleotide sequence: TGTGCCAGCAGCCTGGACAGGGCCGACTACAATGAGCAGTTCTTC. This gives the protein CASSLDRADYNEQFF.